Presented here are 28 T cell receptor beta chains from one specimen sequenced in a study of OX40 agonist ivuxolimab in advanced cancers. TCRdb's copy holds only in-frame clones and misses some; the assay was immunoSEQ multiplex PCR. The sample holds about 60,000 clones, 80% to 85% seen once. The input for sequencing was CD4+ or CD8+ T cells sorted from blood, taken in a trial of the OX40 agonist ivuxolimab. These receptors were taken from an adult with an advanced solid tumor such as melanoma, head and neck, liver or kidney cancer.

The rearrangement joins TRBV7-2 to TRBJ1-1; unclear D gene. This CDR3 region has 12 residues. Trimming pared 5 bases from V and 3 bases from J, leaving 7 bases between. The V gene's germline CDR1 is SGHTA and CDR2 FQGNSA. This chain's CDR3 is CASSPSDTEAFF. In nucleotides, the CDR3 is TGTGCCAGCAGCCCCAGCGACACTGAAGCTTTCTTT.

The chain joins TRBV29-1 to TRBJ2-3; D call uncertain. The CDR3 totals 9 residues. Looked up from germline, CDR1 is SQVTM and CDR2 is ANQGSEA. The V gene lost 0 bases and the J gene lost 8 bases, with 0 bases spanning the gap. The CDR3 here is CSVEDTQYF. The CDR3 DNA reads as TGCAGCGTTGAAGATACGCAGTATTTT.

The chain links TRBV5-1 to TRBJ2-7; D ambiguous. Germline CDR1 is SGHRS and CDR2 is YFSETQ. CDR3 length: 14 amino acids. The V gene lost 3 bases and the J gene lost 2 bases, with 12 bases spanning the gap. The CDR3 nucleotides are TGCGCCAGCAGCTCGAGCAGGTGGACCTACGAGCAGTACTTC. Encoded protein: CASSSSRWTYEQYF.

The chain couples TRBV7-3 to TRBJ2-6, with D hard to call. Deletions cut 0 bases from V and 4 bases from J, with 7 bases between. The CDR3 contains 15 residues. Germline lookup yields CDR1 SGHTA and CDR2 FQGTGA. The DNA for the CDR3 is TGTGCCAGCAGCTTAACGGGGTCGGGGGCCAACGTCCTGACTTTC. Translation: CASSLTGSGANVLTF.

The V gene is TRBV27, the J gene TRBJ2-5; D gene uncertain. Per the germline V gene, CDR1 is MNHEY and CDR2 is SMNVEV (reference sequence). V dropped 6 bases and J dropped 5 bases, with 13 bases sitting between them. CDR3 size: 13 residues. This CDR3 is CASSRTYRETQYF. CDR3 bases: TGTGCCAGCAGCCGGACCTACCGGGAGACCCAGTACTTC.

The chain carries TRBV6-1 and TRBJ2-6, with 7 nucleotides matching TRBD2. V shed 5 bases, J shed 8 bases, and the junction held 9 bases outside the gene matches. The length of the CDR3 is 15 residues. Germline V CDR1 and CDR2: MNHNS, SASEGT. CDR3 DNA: TGTGCCAGCAGTTTTGGCGGGAGTGCTCCCAACGTCCTGACTTTC. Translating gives CASSFGGSAPNVLTF.

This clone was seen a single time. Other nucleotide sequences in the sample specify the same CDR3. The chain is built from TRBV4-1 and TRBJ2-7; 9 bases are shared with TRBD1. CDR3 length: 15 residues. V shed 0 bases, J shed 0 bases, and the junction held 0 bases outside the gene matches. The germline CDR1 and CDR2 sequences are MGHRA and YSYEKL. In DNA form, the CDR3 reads TGCGCCAGCAGCCAAGAGACAGGGGGCTCCTACGAGCAGTACTTC. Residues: CASSQETGGSYEQYF.

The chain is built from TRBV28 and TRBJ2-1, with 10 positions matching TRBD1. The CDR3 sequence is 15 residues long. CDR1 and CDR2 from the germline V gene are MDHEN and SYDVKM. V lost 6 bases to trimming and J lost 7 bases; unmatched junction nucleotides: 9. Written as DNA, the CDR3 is TGTGCCAGCAGCTTGACAGGGGGCGCGCGGAATGAGCAGTTCTTC. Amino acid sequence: CASSLTGGARNEQFF.

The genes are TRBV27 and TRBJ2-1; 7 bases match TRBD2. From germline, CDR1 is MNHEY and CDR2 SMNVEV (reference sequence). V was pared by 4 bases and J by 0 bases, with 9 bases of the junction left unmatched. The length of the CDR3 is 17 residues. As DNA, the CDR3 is TGTGCCAGCAGTTCCGGACTAGTACGAAGCTCCTACAATGAGCAGTTCTTC. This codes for CASSSGLVRSSYNEQFF.

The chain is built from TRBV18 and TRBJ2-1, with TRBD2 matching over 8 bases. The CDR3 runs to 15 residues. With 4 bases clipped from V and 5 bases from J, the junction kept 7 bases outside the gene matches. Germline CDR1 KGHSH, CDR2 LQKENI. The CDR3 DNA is TGTGCCAGCTCACTATCCGGGAGGGGAGACAATGAGCAGTTCTTC. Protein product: CASSLSGRGDNEQFF.

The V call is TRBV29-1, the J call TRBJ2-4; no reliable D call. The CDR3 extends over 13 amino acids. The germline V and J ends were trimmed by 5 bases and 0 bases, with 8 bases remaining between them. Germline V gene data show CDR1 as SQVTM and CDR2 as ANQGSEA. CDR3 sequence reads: CSVLILAKNIQYF. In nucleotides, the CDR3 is TGCAGCGTTCTAATACTAGCCAAAAACATTCAGTACTTC.

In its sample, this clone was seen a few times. CDR3 region: CASSARTGENTEAFF. The DNA of the CDR3 is TGTGCCAGCAGCGCTCGGACAGGGGAGAACACTGAAGCTTTCTTT. The chain uses TRBV11-2 and TRBJ1-1; 9 nucleotides match TRBD1. CDR3 length equals 15 residues. The V and J ends lost 5 bases and 1 base, in that order; junction bases with no gene match: 5. Germline CDR1 SGHAT, CDR2 FQNNGV.

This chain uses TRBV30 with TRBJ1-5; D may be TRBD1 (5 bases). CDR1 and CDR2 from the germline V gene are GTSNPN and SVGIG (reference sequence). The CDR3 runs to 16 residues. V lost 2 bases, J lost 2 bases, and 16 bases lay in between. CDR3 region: CAWSPTGGVRNQPQHF. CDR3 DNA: TGTGCCTGGAGTCCAACGGGGGGGGTTCGCAATCAGCCCCAGCATTTT. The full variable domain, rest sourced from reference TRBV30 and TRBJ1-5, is SQTIHQWPATLVQPVGSPLSLECTVEGTSNPNLYWYRQAAGRGLQLLFYSVGIGQISSEVPQNLSASRPQDRQFILSSKKLLLSDSGFYLCAWSPTGGVRNQPQHFGDGTRLSIL.

The CDR3 is CASSPSPSASYEQYF. The CDR3 DNA follows: TGTGCCAGCAGCCCTAGCCCTAGTGCATCCTACGAGCAGTACTTC. The V gene is TRBV7-2, the J gene TRBJ2-7; tentatively, D is TRBD2 (5 bases). This CDR3 is 15 amino acids long. V dropped 5 bases and J dropped 1 base, with 15 bases sitting between them. Looked up from germline, CDR1 is SGHTA and CDR2 is FQGNSA.

The chain's CDR3 is CASSLDRGRGTEAFF. CDR3 nucleotides: TGTGCCAGCAGCCTAGACAGGGGTCGGGGGACTGAAGCTTTCTTT. The chain links TRBV5-6 to TRBJ1-1, with TRBD1 identical over 8 bases. This CDR3 is 15 amino acids long. The V gene's germline CDR1 is SGHDT and CDR2 YYEEEE. The V and J ends lost 4 bases and 5 bases, in that order; junction bases with no gene match: 10.

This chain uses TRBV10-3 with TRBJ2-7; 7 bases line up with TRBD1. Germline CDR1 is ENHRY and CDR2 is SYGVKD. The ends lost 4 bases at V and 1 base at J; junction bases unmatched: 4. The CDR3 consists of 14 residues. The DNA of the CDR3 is TGTGCCATCAGTGCTATGACAGGGTCCTACGAGCAGTACTTC. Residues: CAISAMTGSYEQYF.

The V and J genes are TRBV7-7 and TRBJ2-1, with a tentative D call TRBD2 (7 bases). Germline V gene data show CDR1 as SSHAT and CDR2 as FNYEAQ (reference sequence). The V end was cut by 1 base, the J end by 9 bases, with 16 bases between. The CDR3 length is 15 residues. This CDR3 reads CASSLGHGGRGEQFF. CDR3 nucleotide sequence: TGTGCCAGCAGCTTAGGGCACGGGGGGCGAGGTGAGCAGTTCTTC.

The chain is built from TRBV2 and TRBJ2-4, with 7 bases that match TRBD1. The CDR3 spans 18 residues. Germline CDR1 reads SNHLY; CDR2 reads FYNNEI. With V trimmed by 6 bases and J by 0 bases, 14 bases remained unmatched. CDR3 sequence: CASRATGQFILAKNIQYF. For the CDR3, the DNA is TGTGCCAGCAGGGCTACGGGACAGTTCATCTTAGCCAAAAACATTCAGTACTTC.

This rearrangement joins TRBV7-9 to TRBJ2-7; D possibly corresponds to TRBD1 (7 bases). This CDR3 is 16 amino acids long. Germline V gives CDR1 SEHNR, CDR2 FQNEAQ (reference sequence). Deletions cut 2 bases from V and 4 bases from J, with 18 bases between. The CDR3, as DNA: TGTGCCAGCAGCTTATCTTTGGGGGGACAGAGATACGAGCAGTACTTC. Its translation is CASSLSLGGQRYEQYF.

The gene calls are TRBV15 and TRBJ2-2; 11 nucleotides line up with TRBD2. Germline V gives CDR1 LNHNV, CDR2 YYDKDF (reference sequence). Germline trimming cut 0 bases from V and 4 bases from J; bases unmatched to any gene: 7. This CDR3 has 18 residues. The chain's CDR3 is CATSRDLLAGGRTGELFF. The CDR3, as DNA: TGTGCCACCAGCAGAGATCTCCTAGCGGGAGGACGCACCGGGGAGCTGTTTTTT. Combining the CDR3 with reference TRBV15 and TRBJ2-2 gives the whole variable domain DAMVIQNPRYQVTQFGKPVTLSCSQTLNHNVMYWYQQKSSQAPKLLFHYYDKDFNNEADTPDNFQSRRPNTSFCFLDIRSPGLGDTAMYLCATSRDLLAGGRTGELFFGEGSRLTVL.

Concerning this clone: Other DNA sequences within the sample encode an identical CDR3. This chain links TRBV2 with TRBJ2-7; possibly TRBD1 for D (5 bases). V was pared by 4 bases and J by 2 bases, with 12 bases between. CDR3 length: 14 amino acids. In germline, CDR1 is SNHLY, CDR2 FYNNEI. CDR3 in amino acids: CASSGQGEAYEQYF. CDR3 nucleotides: TGTGCCAGCAGTGGGCAGGGTGAGGCCTACGAGCAGTACTTC. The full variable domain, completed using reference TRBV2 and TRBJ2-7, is EPEVTQTPSHQVTQMGQEVILRCVPISNHLYFYWYRQILGQKVEFLVSFYNNEISEKSEIFDDQFSVERPDGSNFTLKIRSTKLEDSAMYFCASSGQGEAYEQYFGPGTRLTVT.

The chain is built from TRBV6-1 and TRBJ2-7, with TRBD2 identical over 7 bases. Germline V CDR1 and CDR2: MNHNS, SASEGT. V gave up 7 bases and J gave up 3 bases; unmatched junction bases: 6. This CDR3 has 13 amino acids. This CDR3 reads CASTLALRYEQYF. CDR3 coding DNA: TGTGCCAGCACACTAGCGCTCCGCTACGAGCAGTACTTC.

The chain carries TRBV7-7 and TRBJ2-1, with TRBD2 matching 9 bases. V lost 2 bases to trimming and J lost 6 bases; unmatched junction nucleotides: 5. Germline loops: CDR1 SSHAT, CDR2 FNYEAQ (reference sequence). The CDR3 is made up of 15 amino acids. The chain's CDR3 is CASSLFSGGRNEQFF. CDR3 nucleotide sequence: TGTGCCAGCAGCTTATTTAGCGGGGGACGCAATGAGCAGTTCTTC.

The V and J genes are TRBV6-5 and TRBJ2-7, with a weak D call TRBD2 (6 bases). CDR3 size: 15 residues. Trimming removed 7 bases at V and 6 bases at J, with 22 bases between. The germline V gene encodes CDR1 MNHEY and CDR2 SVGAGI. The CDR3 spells CASTRIRGIPAEQYF. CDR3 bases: TGTGCCAGCACCCGCATTCGGGGGATTCCGGCCGAGCAGTACTTC.

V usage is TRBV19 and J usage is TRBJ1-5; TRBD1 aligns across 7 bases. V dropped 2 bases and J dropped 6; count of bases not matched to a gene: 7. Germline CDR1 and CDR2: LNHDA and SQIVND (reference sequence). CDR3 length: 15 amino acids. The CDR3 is CASSITGEGSQPQHF. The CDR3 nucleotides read TGTGCCAGTAGTATAACAGGGGAGGGTAGTCAGCCCCAGCATTTT.

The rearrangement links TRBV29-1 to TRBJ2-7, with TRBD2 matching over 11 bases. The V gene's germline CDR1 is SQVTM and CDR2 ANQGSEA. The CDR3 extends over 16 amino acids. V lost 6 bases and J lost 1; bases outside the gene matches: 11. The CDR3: CSVMLGLAGFSYEQYF. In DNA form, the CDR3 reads TGCAGCGTCATGCTTGGACTAGCGGGCTTTTCCTACGAGCAGTACTTC.

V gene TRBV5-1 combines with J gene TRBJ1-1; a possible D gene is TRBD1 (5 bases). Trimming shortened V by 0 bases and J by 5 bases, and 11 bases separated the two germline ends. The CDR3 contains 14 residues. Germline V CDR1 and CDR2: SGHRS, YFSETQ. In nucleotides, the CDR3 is TGCGCCAGCAGCTTGGAGGGGCGGGCGACTGAAGCTTTCTTT. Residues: CASSLEGRATEAFF.

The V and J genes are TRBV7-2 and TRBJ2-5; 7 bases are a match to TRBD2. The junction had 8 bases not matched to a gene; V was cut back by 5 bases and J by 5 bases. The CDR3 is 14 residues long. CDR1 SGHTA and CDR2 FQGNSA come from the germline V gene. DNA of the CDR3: TGTGCCAGCAGCCCAGGACTAGACGGGGAGACCCAGTACTTC. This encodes CASSPGLDGETQYF.